Below are 5 T cell receptor beta chains sequenced from a single sample in a study of a mutant IDH1 vaccine in newly diagnosed glioma (dated by TCRdb to the early 2020s). These receptors are not linked to any known antigen. The time point label, read with the paper, signifies: week 23, last vaccination. Each vaccine dose was 300 ug of a 20-mer mutant IDH1 peptide in Montanide, given subcutaneously with topical imiquimod. The library was produced with the immunoSEQ multiplex PCR assay. The immuneACCESS repertoire file appears here via TCRdb, limited to in-frame rearrangements. These files lack a portion of the clones; in checked studies, under half of the deficit traces to unresolved V genes, and the cause of the others is not known. The sample table records tens of thousands of clones; 80% of these occur just once. The ten largest clonotypes hold under 8% of the sample. Sequencing used PBMCs, obtained from a glioma patient whose treatment included an IDH1 peptide vaccine. The source of these receptors is a man aged 35-49 years with glioma.

The genes are TRBV27 and TRBJ2-7; D is unresolved. Trimming pared 2 bases from V and 2 bases from J, leaving 7 bases between. The CDR3 spans 13 residues. The V gene's germline CDR1 is MNHEY and CDR2 SMNVEV (reference sequence). DNA for the CDR3: TGTGCCAGCAGTTTAGGGCAGACCTACGAGCAGTACTTC. Amino acid sequence: CASSLGQTYEQYF.

The chain couples TRBV5-6 to TRBJ2-7; unclear D gene. Between the trimmed V and J ends, which lost 0 bases and 1 base, there was a span of 14 bases. The V gene's germline CDR1 is SGHDT and CDR2 YYEEEE. The CDR3 is 16 residues long. Here the CDR3 reads CASSLGMAKGSYEQYF. The CDR3, as DNA: TGTGCCAGCAGCTTGGGGATGGCTAAAGGATCCTACGAGCAGTACTTC.

The chain has TRBV10-3 and TRBJ1-2; 10 bases are shared with TRBD1. J was trimmed by 5 bases and V by 5 bases; bases with no gene match: 8. Germline V gives CDR1 ENHRY, CDR2 SYGVKD. CDR3 size: 15 residues. The CDR3 DNA reads as TGTGCCATCAGTTCGACAGGGGGCAACGGGTATGGCTACACCTTC. Protein sequence: CAISSTGGNGYGYTF.

DNA of the CDR3: TGTGCCAGCAGTAAACAGACAGGGGCGGTCTATGGCTACACCTTC. Translated, it gives CASSKQTGAVYGYTF. The gene calls are TRBV6-5 and TRBJ1-2, with TRBD1 matching 8 bases. The length of the CDR3 is 15 residues. In germline, CDR1 is MNHEY, CDR2 SVGAGI. The V and J ends lost 5 bases and 4 bases, in that order; junction bases with no gene match: 9.

The V gene is TRBV5-1, the J gene TRBJ2-1; TRBD1 might be the D (6 bases). CDR1 and CDR2 (germline): SGHRS, YFSETQ. The germline V and J ends were trimmed by 1 base and 7 bases, with 12 bases remaining between them. The CDR3 is 14 amino acids. CDR3 sequence reads: CASSLQGTGNEQFF. For the CDR3, the DNA is TGCGCCAGCAGCTTGCAGGGGACGGGGAATGAGCAGTTCTTC.